This note documents a single T cell receptor (beta chain) sequence. Its antigen is not known. The entry originates in a study of cytomegalovirus exposure and HLA in healthy donors. Study-wide context: Out of 300 to 500 genotyped donors, about 80% belonged to the Caucasian-associated ancestry cluster.

General study findings and limits: Available immune exposure information was restricted to CMV serostatus only. Donors belonging to an Asian-associated ancestry cluster reportedly showed fewer N-insertions in productive TCRs than the roughly 670-donor mean, according to what a later analysis found.

The CDR3 length is 15 residues. The PCR made use of 60 Vbeta and 13 Jbeta primers. Data came from immunoSEQ multiplex PCR; TCRdb stores just in-frame clones and leaves some out. The sample consists of 150,000 to 200,000 clones, 86% of them appearing once. Healthy donors of bone marrow made up the group. Sequenced sample: PBMCs. The chain joins TRBV7-5 to TRBJ2-3; the table's D gene call, TRBD2, was not cross checked with the DNA. TRBV7-5 is annotated as a pseudogene. The sequence was obtained from a woman under 30 in good health and CMV-seronegative. CDR3 sequence: CARRPPSEGTDTQYF. CDR3 in DNA: TGTGCCAGAAGGCCTCCGAGTGAGGGTACAGATACGCAGTATTTT.